This TCR beta chain was recovered during a study of blood T cells in healthy people across ages. Study-wide results and limits: No one knew whether donors had CMV, which possibly confounded expanded clonotype changes. Diversity was estimated from one million T cells, and these estimates were considered underestimates.

CDR3 length equals 11 residues. Germline loops: CDR1 SNHLY, CDR2 FYNNEI. V was trimmed by 5 bases and J by 8 bases, leaving 8 bases between them. This clonotype appeared many times. Its antigen is undetermined. PCR was performed a second time for about 6 to 11 cycles using a sample-barcoded 5' primer and a J-beta primer mix. TCRdb fed the 5' RACE reads into MiXCR, producing one record per CDR3 protein. In the table there are around 870,000 distinct CDR3 sequences, 25% to 30% of which are singletons. The sample was blood. The chain has TRBV2 and TRBJ2-3; D possibly corresponds to TRBD1 (6 bases). The sequence was obtained from a woman aged 80 or older in good health. CDR3 nucleotide sequence: TGTGCCAGCAGTCCGGACAGTACGCAGTATTTT. The encoded protein is CASSPDSTQYF.